This T cell receptor beta chain was captured in a study of vaccination effects on CD4 cells after COVID-19. Findings of the study overall: Relatively few convalescent patients took part in the study, which had no early post-infection timepoints. In healthy vaccinees, only 1 of 255 vaccine-induced clones cross-reacted with common cold coronaviruses.

Sequenced by immunoSEQ multiplex PCR; TCRdb stores in-frame clones only, minus some. The top ten hold 20% to 25% of the sample, which has tens of thousands of clones, about two thirds seen once. The J segment lost 4 bases and the V segment lost 5 bases, leaving 5 bases of the junction unmatched. Germline CDR1 is MGHDK and CDR2 is SYGVNS. The CDR3 totals 14 residues. Comment on this clone: The antigen is undetermined.

Viral peptide pool expansion of antigen-specific CD4+ T cells preceded sequencing in the ViraFEST assay. At the end of around eleven days of culture, CD4+ T cells were isolated. People in the vaccine group had not been infected with SARS-CoV-2 before, and their nucleocapsid antibodies were negative. A density of about 2.2 million PBMC per well was used; these cells were cultured with about 10 IU/ml IL-2 and roughly 10 ug/ml peptides. Cells had half their medium changed to IL-2 medium on days 3 and 7. The sample here was CD4+ T cells from PBMCs cultured with SARS-CoV-2 spike peptides, taken before COVID-19 vaccination. The chain recombines TRBV25-1 with TRBJ1-2; TRBD1 matches 9 bases. The sequence was collected from a human donor who received a COVID-19 vaccine. The CDR3 spells CASSPRDRAYGYTF. The DNA of the CDR3 is TGTGCCAGCAGTCCCAGGGACAGGGCCTATGGCTACACCTTC.